The next 32 T cell receptor beta chains were all read from a single sample in a study of graft-versus-host responses after intestinal transplantation. Clones were sequenced by immunoSEQ multiplex PCR, and TCRdb holds only the in-frame ones, with some missing. Of more than 85,000 clones listed, approximately 92% are singletons. The antigens for these receptors are not known. The sequencing here drew on unstimulated CD8+ T cells sorted from spleen or lymph node cells, taken before intestinal transplant. The receptors originated from a human donor who received an intestinal transplant.

V and J are TRBV5-6 and TRBJ2-1; TRBD1 might be the D (5 bases). V gave up 0 bases and J gave up 7 bases, with 11 bases separating them. The germline V gene has CDR1 SGHDT and CDR2 YYEEEE. The CDR3 consists of 14 residues. CDR3 bases: TGTGCCAGCAGCTTGGGTGGGGCTAGTAATGAGCAGTTCTTC. It yields the protein CASSLGGASNEQFF.

This chain links TRBV7-9 with TRBJ2-7; D gene unclear. Trimming removed 4 bases at V and 5 bases at J, with 6 bases between. Germline lookup yields CDR1 SEHNR and CDR2 FQNEAQ (reference sequence). The CDR3 is 11 residues long. The CDR3 loop reads CASSSTNEQYF. As DNA, the CDR3 is TGTGCCAGCAGCTCAACAAACGAGCAGTACTTC.

This rearrangement joins TRBV7-3 to TRBJ2-3, with 10 positions matching TRBD1. The V segment lost 8 bases and the J segment 5 bases; nucleotides outside the gene matches: 4. The CDR3 has 13 amino acids. Germline-derived CDR1 and CDR2 are SGHTA and FQGTGA. CDR3 sequence reads: CASRDRGEDTQYF. CDR3 sequence (DNA): TGTGCCAGCCGGGACAGGGGAGAAGATACGCAGTATTTT.

The V gene is TRBV19, the J gene TRBJ2-1; 7 nucleotides line up with TRBD2. V lost 6 bases, J lost 2 bases, and 7 bases stayed unmatched. The CDR3 is 15 residues long. CDR1 LNHDA and CDR2 SQIVND come from the germline V gene (reference sequence). The CDR3 spells CASSLSGTTYNEQFF. The CDR3 region has the DNA TGTGCCAGTAGCCTAAGCGGGACCACCTACAATGAGCAGTTCTTC. The full variable domain, completed using reference TRBV19 and TRBJ2-1, is DGGITQSPKYLFRKEGQNVTLSCEQNLNHDAMYWYRQDPGQGLRLIYYSQIVNDFQKGDIAEGYSVSREKKESFPLTVTSAQKNPTAFYLCASSLSGTTYNEQFFGPGTRLTVL.

J is TRBJ1-5 and V is TRBV15, with D possibly TRBD1 on 6 matching bases. CDR3 length equals 14 residues. Trimming removed 1 base at V and 4 bases at J, with 8 bases between. Germline V CDR1 and CDR2: LNHNV, YYDKDF (reference sequence). CDR3 residues: CATSRVQGNQPQHF. CDR3 bases: TGTGCCACCAGCAGAGTGCAGGGGAATCAGCCCCAGCATTTT.

In DNA form, the CDR3 reads TGTGCCAGCAGTTTAACGGGGCATCAGCCCCAGCATTTT. Protein product: CASSLTGHQPQHF. V is TRBV28 and J is TRBJ1-5; a weak D match, TRBD1 (5 bases). Germline-derived CDR1 and CDR2 are MDHEN and SYDVKM. Trimming shortened V by 2 bases and J by 5 bases, and 7 bases separated the two germline ends. The CDR3 runs 13 residues.

The V call is TRBV6-5, the J call TRBJ1-6; unclear D gene. This CDR3 region has 12 residues. The V end was cut by 6 bases, the J end by 5 bases, with 5 bases between. Germline CDR1 is MNHEY and CDR2 is SVGAGI. CDR3 sequence: CASSPNNSPLHF. DNA of the CDR3: TGTGCCAGCAGCCCCAATAATTCACCCCTCCACTTT.

This chain links TRBV19 with TRBJ1-1; 10 nucleotides match TRBD1. Germline values: CDR1 LNHDA, CDR2 SQIVND (reference sequence). Trimming cost V 6 bases and J 5 bases; bases outside gene matches: 9. The length of the CDR3 is 15 residues. The CDR3 DNA reads as TGTGCCAGTAGGATCATGACAGGGGGCGGGACTGAAGCTTTCTTT. It is translated as CASRIMTGGGTEAFF.

This sequence joins TRBV19 and TRBJ1-4; D is unclear. V shed 5 bases and J shed 2 bases, with 12 bases lying between them. Germline V gene sequence: CDR1 LNHDA, CDR2 SQIVND (reference sequence). The CDR3 extends over 15 amino acids. CDR3 in amino acids: CASSLDPRTNEKLFF. DNA of the CDR3: TGTGCCAGTAGTTTGGATCCGCGGACTAATGAAAAACTGTTTTTT.

The gene calls are TRBV27 and TRBJ2-7; D may match TRBD1 or TRBD2 (5 bases each). Trimming stripped 2 bases from V and 6 bases from J, with 11 bases between. The germline V gene encodes CDR1 MNHEY and CDR2 SMNVEV (reference sequence). The CDR3 sequence is 13 residues long. The CDR3 coding sequence is TGTGCCAGCAGTTTAGGGGGTTATAGCGAGCAGTACTTC. Its translation is CASSLGGYSEQYF.

The V call is TRBV29-1, the J call TRBJ2-1, with D possibly being TRBD1 or TRBD2 (6 bases each). This CDR3 is 11 amino acids long. The germline V and J ends were trimmed by 6 bases and 9 bases, with 12 bases remaining between them. Germline loops: CDR1 SQVTM, CDR2 ANQGSEA. The CDR3 nucleotides are TGCAGCGTCACCGGAGGGGGTGAGCAGTTCTTC. Amino acids: CSVTGGGEQFF.

J is TRBJ1-1 and V is TRBV6-1, with D unclear. The CDR3 totals 13 residues. CDR1 is MNHNS and CDR2 is SASEGT in the germline V gene. V was clipped by 2 bases and J by 1 base, with 5 bases between them. CDR3 protein: CASSEWGNTEAFF. The CDR3 bases are TGTGCCAGCAGTGAATGGGGGAACACTGAAGCTTTCTTT.

The chain couples TRBV10-1 to TRBJ1-1, with 7 bases aligning to TRBD1. From germline, CDR1 is WNHNN and CDR2 SYGVQD (reference sequence). CDR3 length: 13 amino acids. With 8 bases clipped from V and 4 bases from J, the junction kept 7 bases outside the gene matches. CDR3 in DNA: TGCGCCAGCGGGAACAGGGGACCCACTGAAGCTTTCTTT. It translates to CASGNRGPTEAFF.

The chain combines TRBV5-1 with TRBJ1-2; no clear D. The germline V gene encodes CDR1 SGHRS and CDR2 YFSETQ. V lost 0 bases, J lost 5 bases, and 8 bases lay in between. CDR3 size: 13 residues. The DNA for the CDR3 is TGCGCCAGCAGCTTGGCCTCGGGTTATGGCTACACCTTC. This translates into CASSLASGYGYTF.

The chain links TRBV27 to TRBJ2-1; D gene uncertain. V was cut by 0 bases and J by 3 bases, with 6 bases left in between. The CDR3 consists of 14 residues. Germline lookup yields CDR1 MNHEY and CDR2 SMNVEV (reference sequence). As DNA, the CDR3 is TGTGCCAGCAGTTTATCAAATGACTACAATGAGCAGTTCTTC. Translating gives CASSLSNDYNEQFF.

The chain carries TRBV13 and TRBJ2-7; 7 bases match TRBD1. The trim removed 3 bases at V and 3 bases at J, leaving 5 bases unmatched. Germline V gene lookup returns CDR1 PRHDT and CDR2 FYEKMQ (reference sequence). There are 14 residues in the CDR3. Here the CDR3 DNA reads TGTGCCAGCAGCTTCCGGGACAGTCTCTACGAGCAGTACTTC. Its protein product is CASSFRDSLYEQYF.

V and J are TRBV11-2 and TRBJ1-2, with D uncertain. The CDR3 is 15 amino acids. Germline CDR1 is SGHAT and CDR2 is FQNNGV. Trimming took off 3 bases at V and 4 bases at J, with 15 bases between the two ends. CDR3 region: CASSFGPSSFYGYTF. In DNA form, the CDR3 reads TGTGCCAGCAGCTTCGGACCCAGTAGTTTCTATGGCTACACCTTC.

The chain joins TRBV7-6 to TRBJ2-1, with unresolved D. V was pared by 2 bases and J by 13 bases, with 18 bases between. The CDR3 covers 14 residues. Germline V gives CDR1 SGHVS, CDR2 FNYEAQ. This CDR3 is CASSLTPVDLEQFF. The CDR3 nucleotides read TGTGCCAGCAGCTTAACCCCCGTTGACCTGGAACAGTTCTTC.

The V gene is TRBV6-5, the J gene TRBJ2-2; tentative D call: TRBD1 (6 bases). CDR1 MNHEY and CDR2 SVGAGI come from the germline V gene. The CDR3 extends over 14 amino acids. Trimming pared 2 bases from V and 6 bases from J, leaving 10 bases between. The CDR3 sequence is CASSYNRAPGELFF. The CDR3 bases are TGTGCCAGCAGTTACAACAGGGCACCCGGGGAGCTGTTTTTT.

This rearrangement joins TRBV5-6 to TRBJ2-7, with D perhaps given as TRBD1 or TRBD2 (5 bases each). This CDR3 region has 15 residues. Germline V gives CDR1 SGHDT, CDR2 YYEEEE. Trimming removed 4 bases at V and 0 bases at J, with 14 bases between. CDR3 bases: TGTGCCAGCAGCCCGCCGGGACGGTACTCCTACGAGCAGTACTTC. It codes for CASSPPGRYSYEQYF.

The chain recombines TRBV30 with TRBJ2-7; possible D gene TRBD2, 5 bases. From germline, CDR1 is GTSNPN and CDR2 SVGIG (reference sequence). V lost 0 bases to trimming and J lost 1 base, with 13 bases between them. The length of the CDR3 is 15 residues. The CDR3 DNA reads TGTGCCTGGAGTGTGGGGAGCGCCCCATCCTACGAGCAGTACTTC. This translates into CAWSVGSAPSYEQYF. The full variable domain, its missing parts supplied by reference TRBV30 and TRBJ2-7, is SQTIHQWPATLVQPVGSPLSLECTVEGTSNPNLYWYRQAAGRGLQLLFYSVGIGQISSEVPQNLSASRPQDRQFILSSKKLLLSDSGFYLCAWSVGSAPSYEQYFGPGTRLTVT.

With respect to this clone: The identical CDR3 is also encoded by other nucleotide sequences in the sample. This chain links TRBV7-9 with TRBJ1-1; D perhaps matches TRBD1 (5 bases). V lost 5 bases and J lost 4, with 11 bases in between. The V gene's germline CDR1 is SEHNR and CDR2 FQNEAQ (reference sequence). The CDR3 extends over 13 amino acids. The CDR3 coding sequence is TGTGCCAGCAGCCCCACCGGGGGCACTGAAGCTTTCTTT. This translates into CASSPTGGTEAFF. Looking up the rest from reference TRBV7-9 and TRBJ1-1 gives the full variable domain: DTGVSQNPRHKITKRGQNVTFRCDPISEHNRLYWYRQTLGQGPEFLTYFQNEAQLEKSRLLSDRFSAERPKGSFSTLEIQRTEQGDSAMYLCASSPTGGTEAFFGQGTRLTVV.

The chain is built from TRBV7-9 and TRBJ1-1; D is unresolved. The V gene's germline CDR1 is SEHNR and CDR2 FQNEAQ (reference sequence). CDR3 size: 12 residues. The CDR3: CAPQTMNTEAFF. The CDR3 bases are TGTGCACCCCAAACGATGAACACTGAAGCTTTCTTT. The full variable domain, rest sourced from reference TRBV7-9 and TRBJ1-1, is DTGVSQNPRHKITKRGQNVTFRCDPISEHNRLYWYRQTLGQGPEFLTYFQNEAQLEKSRLLSDRFSAERPKGSFSTLEIQRTEQGDSAMYLCAPQTMNTEAFFGQGTRLTVV.

The chain joins TRBV14 to TRBJ1-1, with D possibly TRBD1 on 5 matching bases. Germline V gene sequence: CDR1 SGHDN, CDR2 FVKESK. The V gene lost 0 bases and the J gene lost 11 bases, with 16 bases spanning the gap. The CDR3 has 14 residues. The CDR3 nucleotides read TGTGCCAGCAGCCAAGATCCCCTGGACAAAGCGGCTTTCTTT. It specifies CASSQDPLDKAAFF. The whole variable domain, filled in from reference TRBV14 and TRBJ1-1, reads EAGVTQFPSHSVIEKGQTVTLRCDPISGHDNLYWYRRVMGKEIKFLLHFVKESKQDESGMPNNRFLAERTGGTYSTLKVQPAELEDSGVYFCASSQDPLDKAAFFGQGTRLTVV.

The V and J genes are TRBV6-1 and TRBJ2-1, with a weak D call TRBD1 (7 bases). The CDR3 runs 14 residues. V shed 11 bases and J shed 0 bases, with 14 bases lying between them. In germline, CDR1 is MNHNS, CDR2 SASEGT. CDR3 loop: CASRGALSYNEQFF. The CDR3, as DNA: TGTGCCTCCAGGGGGGCCCTCTCCTACAATGAGCAGTTCTTC.

The chain has TRBV5-1 and TRBJ2-7; D gene unclear. The V gene lost 0 bases and the J gene lost 5 bases, with 9 bases spanning the gap. The germline V gene has CDR1 SGHRS and CDR2 YFSETQ. This CDR3 is built from 13 residues. The CDR3 spells CASSLGGLHEQYF. The CDR3 coding sequence is TGCGCCAGCAGCTTGGGTGGTCTGCACGAGCAGTACTTC. The whole variable domain, remainder taken from reference TRBV5-1 and TRBJ2-7, is KAGVTQTPRYLIKTRGQQVTLSCSPISGHRSVSWYQQTPGQGLQFLFEYFSETQRNKGNFPGRFSGRQFSNSRSEMNVSTLELGDSALYLCASSLGGLHEQYFGPGTRLTVT.

The CDR3 DNA is TGTGCCAGCAGCTGGCGTAGCGGGACCTACAATGAGCAGTTCTTC. This translates into CASSWRSGTYNEQFF. This chain connects TRBV7-6 to TRBJ2-1; 8 bases agree with TRBD2. The CDR3 has 15 amino acids. Germline CDR1 reads SGHVS; CDR2 reads FNYEAQ. Germline trimming cut 4 bases from V and 2 bases from J; bases unmatched to any gene: 4. The full variable domain, rest sourced from reference TRBV7-6 and TRBJ2-1, is GAGVSQSPRYKVTKRGQDVALRCDPISGHVSLYWYRQALGQGPEFLTYFNYEAQQDKSGLPNDRFSAERPEGSISTLTIQRTEQRDSAMYRCASSWRSGTYNEQFFGPGTRLTVL.

This chain uses TRBV19 with TRBJ1-1, with a weak D call TRBD1 (5 bases). CDR3 length: 13 residues. In germline, CDR1 is LNHDA, CDR2 SQIVND (reference sequence). Trimming left V 3 bases short and J 5 bases short, with 10 bases between. Here the CDR3 DNA reads TGTGCCAGTAGTATGATGGGGGGGACTGAAGCTTTCTTT. Translating gives CASSMMGGTEAFF.

The chain has TRBV27 and TRBJ2-7; 9 nucleotides match TRBD2. CDR3 size: 15 residues. Germline loops: CDR1 MNHEY, CDR2 SMNVEV (reference sequence). V lost 2 bases and J lost 0; bases outside the gene matches: 2. Written as DNA, the CDR3 is TGTGCCAGCAGTTTAGCGGGAGGGAGCTCCTACGAGCAGTACTTC. It codes for CASSLAGGSSYEQYF.

The chain is built from TRBV14 and TRBJ2-7; no definite D call. CDR3 length: 13 residues. Germline CDR1 SGHDN, CDR2 FVKESK. V was trimmed by 1 base and J by 3 bases, leaving 7 bases between them. The CDR3 reads CASSQVFLYEQYF. The CDR3 nucleotides are TGTGCCAGCAGCCAAGTCTTCCTCTACGAGCAGTACTTC.

The rearrangement links TRBV2 to TRBJ2-1; no reliable D call. V shed 1 base and J shed 0 bases, with 16 bases lying between them. Germline CDR1 is SNHLY and CDR2 is FYNNEI. The CDR3 runs to 18 residues. The CDR3 region is CASSEDYSPALSYNEQFF. The CDR3 DNA reads as TGTGCCAGCAGTGAAGATTACAGTCCAGCGCTCTCCTACAATGAGCAGTTCTTC. Full variable domain (remainder filled in from reference TRBV2 and TRBJ2-1): EPEVTQTPSHQVTQMGQEVILRCVPISNHLYFYWYRQILGQKVEFLVSFYNNEISEKSEIFDDQFSVERPDGSNFTLKIRSTKLEDSAMYFCASSEDYSPALSYNEQFFGPGTRLTVL.

This chain links TRBV9 with TRBJ2-5; D is possibly TRBD1 (6 bases). The closer fit of TRBJ2-7 to the DNA end suggests the J call may be wrong. Germline CDR1 SGDLS, CDR2 YYNGEE. The CDR3 totals 14 residues. CDR3 in DNA: TGTGCCAGCAGCCCAGGGGAAGTTTCCTACGAGCAGTACTTC. Its protein is CASSPGEVSYEQYF.